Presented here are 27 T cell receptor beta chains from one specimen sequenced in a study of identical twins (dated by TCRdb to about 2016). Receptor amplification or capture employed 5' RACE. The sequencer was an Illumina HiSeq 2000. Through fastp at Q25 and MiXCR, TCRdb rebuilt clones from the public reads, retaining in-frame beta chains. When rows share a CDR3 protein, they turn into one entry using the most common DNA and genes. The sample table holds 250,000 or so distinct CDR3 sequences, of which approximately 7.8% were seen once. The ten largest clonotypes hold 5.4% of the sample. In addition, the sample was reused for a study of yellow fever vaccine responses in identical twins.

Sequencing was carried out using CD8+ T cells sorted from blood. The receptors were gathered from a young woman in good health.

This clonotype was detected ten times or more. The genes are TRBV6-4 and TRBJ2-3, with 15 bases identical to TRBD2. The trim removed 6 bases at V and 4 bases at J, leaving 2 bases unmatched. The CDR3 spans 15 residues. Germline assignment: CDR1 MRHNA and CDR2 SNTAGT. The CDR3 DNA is TGTGCCAGCAGAAGGACTAGCGGGGGGGCAGATACGCAGTATTTT. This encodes CASRRTSGGADTQYF.

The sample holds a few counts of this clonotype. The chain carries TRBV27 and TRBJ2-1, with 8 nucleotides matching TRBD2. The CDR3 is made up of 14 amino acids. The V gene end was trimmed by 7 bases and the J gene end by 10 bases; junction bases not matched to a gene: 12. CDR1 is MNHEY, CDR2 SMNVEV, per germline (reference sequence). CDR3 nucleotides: TGTGCCAGCACCCGCGGGGGGAGAGTAGGCGAGCAGTTCTTC. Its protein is CASTRGGRVGEQFF.

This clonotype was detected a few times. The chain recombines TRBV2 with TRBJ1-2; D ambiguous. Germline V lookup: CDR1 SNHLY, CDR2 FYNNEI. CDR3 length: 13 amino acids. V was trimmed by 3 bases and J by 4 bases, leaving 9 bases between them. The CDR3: CASSETPSYGYTF. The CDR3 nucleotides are TGTGCCAGCAGTGAGACGCCTAGCTATGGCTACACCTTC.

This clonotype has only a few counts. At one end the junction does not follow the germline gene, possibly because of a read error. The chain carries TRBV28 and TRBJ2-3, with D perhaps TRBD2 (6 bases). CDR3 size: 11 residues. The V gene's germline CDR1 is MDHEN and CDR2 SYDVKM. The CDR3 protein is CASSNPRDSDF. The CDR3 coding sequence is TGTGCCAGCAGTAATCCCCGGGACTCGGATTTT.

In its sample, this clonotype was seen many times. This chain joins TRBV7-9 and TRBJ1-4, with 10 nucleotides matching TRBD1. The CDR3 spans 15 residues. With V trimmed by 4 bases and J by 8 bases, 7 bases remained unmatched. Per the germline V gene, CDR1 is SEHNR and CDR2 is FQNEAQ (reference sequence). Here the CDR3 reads CASSSRDRGGEKLFF. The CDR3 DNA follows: TGTGCCAGCAGCTCAAGGGACAGGGGCGGAGAAAAACTGTTTTTT.

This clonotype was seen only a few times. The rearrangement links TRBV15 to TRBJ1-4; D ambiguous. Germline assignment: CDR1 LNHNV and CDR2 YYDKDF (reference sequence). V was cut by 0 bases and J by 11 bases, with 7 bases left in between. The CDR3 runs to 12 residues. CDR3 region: CATSREAGKLFF. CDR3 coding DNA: TGTGCCACCAGCAGAGAGGCGGGGAAACTGTTTTTT.

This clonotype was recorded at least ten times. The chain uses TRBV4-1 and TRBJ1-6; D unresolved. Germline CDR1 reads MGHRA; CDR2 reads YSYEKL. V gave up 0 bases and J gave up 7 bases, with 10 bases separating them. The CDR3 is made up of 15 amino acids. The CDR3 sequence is CASSQDSGSNSPLHF. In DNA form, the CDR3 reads TGCGCCAGCAGCCAAGATAGTGGCAGCAATTCACCCCTCCACTTT.

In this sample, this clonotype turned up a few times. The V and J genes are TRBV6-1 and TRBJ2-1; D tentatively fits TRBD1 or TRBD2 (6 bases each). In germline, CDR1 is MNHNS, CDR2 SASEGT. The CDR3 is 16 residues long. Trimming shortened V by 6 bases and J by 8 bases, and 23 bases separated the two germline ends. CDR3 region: CASSDQSQGGWDEQFF. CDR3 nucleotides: TGTGCCAGCAGCGACCAGTCACAGGGAGGATGGGATGAGCAGTTCTTC.

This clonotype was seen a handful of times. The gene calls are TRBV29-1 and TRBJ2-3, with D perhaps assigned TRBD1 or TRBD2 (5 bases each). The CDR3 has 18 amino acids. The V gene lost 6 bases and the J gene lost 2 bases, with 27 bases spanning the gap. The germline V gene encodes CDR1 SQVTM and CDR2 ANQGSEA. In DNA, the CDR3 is TGCAGCGTCCGCTCGGGGACGGATCCACGTTATGACACAGATACGCAGTATTTT. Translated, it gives CSVRSGTDPRYDTDTQYF.

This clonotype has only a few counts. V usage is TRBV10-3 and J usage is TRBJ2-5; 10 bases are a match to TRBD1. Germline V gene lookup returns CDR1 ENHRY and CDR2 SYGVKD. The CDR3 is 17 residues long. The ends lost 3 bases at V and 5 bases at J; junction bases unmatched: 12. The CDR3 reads CAISEYPGTGDRETQYF. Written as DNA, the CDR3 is TGTGCCATCAGTGAATATCCCGGGACAGGGGACCGGGAGACCCAGTACTTC.

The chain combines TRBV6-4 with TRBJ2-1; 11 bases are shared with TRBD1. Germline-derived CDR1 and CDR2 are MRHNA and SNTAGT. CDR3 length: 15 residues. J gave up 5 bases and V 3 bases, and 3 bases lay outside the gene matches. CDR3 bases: TGTGCCAGCAGTGAACCGGGACAGGGGGACAATGAGCAGTTCTTC. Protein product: CASSEPGQGDNEQFF.

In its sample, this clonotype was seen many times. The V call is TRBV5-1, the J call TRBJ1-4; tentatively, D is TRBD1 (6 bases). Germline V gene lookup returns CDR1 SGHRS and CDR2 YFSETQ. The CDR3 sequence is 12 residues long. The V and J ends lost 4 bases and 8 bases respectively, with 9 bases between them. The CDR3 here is CASSTDSEKLFF. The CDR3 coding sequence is TGCGCCAGCAGCACGGACAGCGAAAAACTGTTTTTT.

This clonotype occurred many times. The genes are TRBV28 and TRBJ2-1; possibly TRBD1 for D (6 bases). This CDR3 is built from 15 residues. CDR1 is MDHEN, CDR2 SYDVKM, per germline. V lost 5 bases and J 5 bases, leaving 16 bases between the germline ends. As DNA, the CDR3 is TGTGCCAGCAGTCCCCGGGACATGGTGGACAATGAGCAGTTCTTC. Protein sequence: CASSPRDMVDNEQFF.

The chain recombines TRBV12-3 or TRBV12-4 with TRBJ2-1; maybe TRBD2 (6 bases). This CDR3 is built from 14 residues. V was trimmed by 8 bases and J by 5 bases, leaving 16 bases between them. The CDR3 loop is CASWGGGLHNEQFF. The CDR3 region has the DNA TGTGCCAGCTGGGGAGGTGGGTTACACAATGAGCAGTTCTTC.

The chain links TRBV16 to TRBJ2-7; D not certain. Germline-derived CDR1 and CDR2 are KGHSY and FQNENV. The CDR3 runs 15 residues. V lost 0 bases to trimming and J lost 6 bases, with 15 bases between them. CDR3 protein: CASSQSNDPTSEQYF. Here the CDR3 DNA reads TGTGCCAGCAGCCAATCGAATGATCCTACATCCGAGCAGTACTTC.

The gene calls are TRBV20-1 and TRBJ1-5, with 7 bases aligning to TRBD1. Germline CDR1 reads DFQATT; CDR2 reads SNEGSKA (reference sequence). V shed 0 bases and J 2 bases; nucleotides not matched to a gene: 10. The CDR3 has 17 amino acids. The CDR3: CSAREQGGRHGNQPQHF. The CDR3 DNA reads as TGCAGTGCTAGAGAGCAGGGGGGGCGGCATGGCAATCAGCCCCAGCATTTT.

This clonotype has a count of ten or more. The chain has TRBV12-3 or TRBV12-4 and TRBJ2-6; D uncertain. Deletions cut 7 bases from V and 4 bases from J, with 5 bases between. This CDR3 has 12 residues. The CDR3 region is CASTRGANVLTF. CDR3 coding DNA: TGTGCCAGCACCCGGGGGGCCAACGTCCTGACTTTC.

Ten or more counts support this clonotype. In nucleotides, the CDR3 is TGCAGCGTTGAGCAAGGACTAGCGGGAGGAGGGGCCTACAATGAGCAGTTCTTC. Protein: CSVEQGLAGGGAYNEQFF. The chain combines TRBV29-1 with TRBJ2-1; 14 bases fit TRBD2. V lost 3 bases and J lost 2; bases outside the gene matches: 9. The CDR3 is 18 amino acids. Germline lookup yields CDR1 SQVTM and CDR2 ANQGSEA.

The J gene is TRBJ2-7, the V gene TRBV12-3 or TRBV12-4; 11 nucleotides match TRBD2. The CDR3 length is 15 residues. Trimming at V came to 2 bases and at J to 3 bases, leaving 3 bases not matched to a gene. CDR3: CASSLSSGRYYEQYF. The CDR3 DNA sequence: TGTGCCAGCAGTTTATCTAGCGGGAGGTACTACGAGCAGTACTTC.

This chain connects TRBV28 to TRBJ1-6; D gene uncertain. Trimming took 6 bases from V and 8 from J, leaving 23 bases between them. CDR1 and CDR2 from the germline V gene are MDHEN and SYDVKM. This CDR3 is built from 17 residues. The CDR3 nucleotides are TGTGCCAGCAGCTCACCGGGGAGAGCCCCACGGCATTCACCCCTCCACTTT. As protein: CASSSPGRAPRHSPLHF.

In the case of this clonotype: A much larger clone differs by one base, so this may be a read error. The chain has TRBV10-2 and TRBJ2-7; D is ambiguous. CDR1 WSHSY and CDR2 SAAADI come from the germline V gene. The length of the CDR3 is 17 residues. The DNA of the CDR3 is TGCGCCAGCAGTGAGTCGGATGCAACCCCGGCCGTCTACGAGCAGCACTTC. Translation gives CASSESDATPAVYEQHF.

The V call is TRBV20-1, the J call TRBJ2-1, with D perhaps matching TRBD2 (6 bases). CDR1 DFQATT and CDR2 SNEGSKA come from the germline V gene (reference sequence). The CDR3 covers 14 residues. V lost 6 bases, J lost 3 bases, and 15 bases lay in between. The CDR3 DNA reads TGCAGTGCCAAGGGTAGCGGATACTACAATGAGCAGTTCTTC. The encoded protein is CSAKGSGYYNEQFF.

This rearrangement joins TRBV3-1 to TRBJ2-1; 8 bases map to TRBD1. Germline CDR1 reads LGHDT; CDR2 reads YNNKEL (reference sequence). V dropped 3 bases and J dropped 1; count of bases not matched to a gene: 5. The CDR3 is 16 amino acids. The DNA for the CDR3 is TGTGCCAGCAGCCATTCCGGGACAGGTTCCTACAATGAGCAGTTCTTC. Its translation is CASSHSGTGSYNEQFF.

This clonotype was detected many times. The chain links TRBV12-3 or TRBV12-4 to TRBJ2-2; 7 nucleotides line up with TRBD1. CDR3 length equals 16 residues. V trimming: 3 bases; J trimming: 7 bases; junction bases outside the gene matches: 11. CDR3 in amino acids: CASSFRLRGQGGELFF. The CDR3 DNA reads TGTGCCAGCAGTTTCCGCTTAAGGGGGCAGGGCGGGGAGCTGTTTTTT.

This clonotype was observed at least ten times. The CDR3 sequence is CATSDHGTGLNEQFF. The CDR3 DNA is TGTGCCACCAGTGATCACGGGACAGGGCTGAATGAGCAGTTCTTC. The gene calls are TRBV24-1 and TRBJ2-1; 9 nucleotides align to TRBD1. Germline V lookup: CDR1 KGHDR, CDR2 SFDVKD. The V segment lost 3 bases and the J segment 7 bases; nucleotides outside the gene matches: 6. The CDR3 is 15 residues long.

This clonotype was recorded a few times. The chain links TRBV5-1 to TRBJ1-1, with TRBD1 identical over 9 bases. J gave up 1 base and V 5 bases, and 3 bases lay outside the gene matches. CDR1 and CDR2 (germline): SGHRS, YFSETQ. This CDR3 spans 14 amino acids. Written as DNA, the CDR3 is TGCGCCAGCAGGACAGGGGGGTCGAACACTGAAGCTTTCTTT. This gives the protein CASRTGGSNTEAFF.

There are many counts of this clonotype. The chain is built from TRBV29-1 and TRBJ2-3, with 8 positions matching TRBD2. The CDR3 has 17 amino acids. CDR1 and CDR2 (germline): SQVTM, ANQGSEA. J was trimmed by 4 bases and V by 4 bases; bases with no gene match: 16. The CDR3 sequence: CSVASGTVAGFADTQYF. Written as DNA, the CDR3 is TGCAGCGTTGCCTCGGGTACGGTAGCGGGATTCGCAGATACGCAGTATTTT.